This T cell receptor (beta chain) was documented in a study of CD8+ T cells in alopecia areata. Overall study: Administration of oral tofacitinib to treated patients was at 5 to 10 mg twice daily. Points from the study as a whole: Many expanded lesional clones remained in scalp and blood on tofacitinib. Among the top 100, expanded CD8+ clones, as well as scalp clonality, were significantly decreased by tofacitinib.

To note about this clone: The antigen remains unidentified.

Treatment noted: oral pan-JAK inhibitor, 5-10 mg twice daily. Germline V gives CDR1 LGHNA, CDR2 YSLEER. This CDR3 spans 13 amino acids. Trimming stripped 0 bases from V and 4 bases from J, with 7 bases between. Extracted from the samples, RNA was reverse transcribed into cDNA to serve as the sequencing template. Method: immunoSEQ multiplex PCR; TCRdb's copy keeps in-frame clones and lacks some. The sample consists of 80,000 or so clones, around 65% of them appearing once. This clonotype was obtained from a human donor with alopecia areata. The chain recombines TRBV4-3 with TRBJ2-7; D might be TRBD2 (5 bases). The starting material was CD8+ T cells sorted from blood, obtained at week 24, from a patient treated with tofacitinib. CDR3 nucleotides: TGCGCCAGCAGCCAAGAGAGGGCGTACGAGCAGTACTTC. It yields the protein CASSQERAYEQYF.